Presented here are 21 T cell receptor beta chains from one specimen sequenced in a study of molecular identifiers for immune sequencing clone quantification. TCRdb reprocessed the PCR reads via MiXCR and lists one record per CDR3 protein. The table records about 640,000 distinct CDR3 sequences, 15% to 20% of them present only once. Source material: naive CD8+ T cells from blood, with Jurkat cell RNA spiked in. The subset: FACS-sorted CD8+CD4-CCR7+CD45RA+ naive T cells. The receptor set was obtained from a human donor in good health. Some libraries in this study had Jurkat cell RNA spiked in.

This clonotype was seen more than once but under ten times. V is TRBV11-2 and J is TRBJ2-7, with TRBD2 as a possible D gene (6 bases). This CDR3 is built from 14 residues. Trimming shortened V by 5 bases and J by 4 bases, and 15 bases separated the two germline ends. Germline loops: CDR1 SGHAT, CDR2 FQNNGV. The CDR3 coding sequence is TGTGCCAGCAGCCCCAACCACCGGGGGTACGAGCAGTACTTC. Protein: CASSPNHRGYEQYF.

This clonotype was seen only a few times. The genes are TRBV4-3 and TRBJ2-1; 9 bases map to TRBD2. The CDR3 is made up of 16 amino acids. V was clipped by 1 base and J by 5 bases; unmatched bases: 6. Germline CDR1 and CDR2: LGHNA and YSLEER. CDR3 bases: TGCGCCAGCAGCCAAGGATTAGCGGGAGTTCACAATGAGCAGTTCTTC. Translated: CASSQGLAGVHNEQFF.

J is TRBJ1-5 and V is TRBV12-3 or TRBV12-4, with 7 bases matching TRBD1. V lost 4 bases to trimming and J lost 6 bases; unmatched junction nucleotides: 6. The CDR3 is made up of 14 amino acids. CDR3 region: CASSSTTGLQPQHF. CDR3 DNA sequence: TGTGCCAGCAGTTCAACGACAGGGCTTCAGCCCCAGCATTTT.

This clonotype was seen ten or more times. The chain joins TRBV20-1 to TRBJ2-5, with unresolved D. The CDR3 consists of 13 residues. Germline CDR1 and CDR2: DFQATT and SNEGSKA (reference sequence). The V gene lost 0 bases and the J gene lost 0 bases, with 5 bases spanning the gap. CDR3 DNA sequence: TGCAGTGCTAGAGAGGCCAACCAAGAGACCCAGTACTTC. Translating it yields CSAREANQETQYF.

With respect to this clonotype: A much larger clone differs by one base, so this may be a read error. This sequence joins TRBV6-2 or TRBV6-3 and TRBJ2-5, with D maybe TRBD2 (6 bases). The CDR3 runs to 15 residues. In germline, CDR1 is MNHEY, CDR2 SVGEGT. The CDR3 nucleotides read TGTGCCAGCTGTTACCCTGGCGGGGCCGCAGAGACCCAGTACTTC. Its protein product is CASCYPGGAAETQYF.

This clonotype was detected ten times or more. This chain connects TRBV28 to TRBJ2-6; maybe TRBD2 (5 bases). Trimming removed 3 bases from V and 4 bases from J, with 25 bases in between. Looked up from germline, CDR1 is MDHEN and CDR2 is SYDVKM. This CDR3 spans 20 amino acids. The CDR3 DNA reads TGTGCCAGCAGTTTTGATCTCTCGGGCCGGGGTCGAAGGGGGGCCAACGTCCTGACTTTC. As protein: CASSFDLSGRGRRGANVLTF.

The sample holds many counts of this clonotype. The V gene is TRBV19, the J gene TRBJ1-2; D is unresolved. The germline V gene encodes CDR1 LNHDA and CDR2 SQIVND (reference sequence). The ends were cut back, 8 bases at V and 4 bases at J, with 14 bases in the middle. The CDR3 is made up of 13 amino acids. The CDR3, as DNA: TGTGCCAGTGATCCCTCAGGCCGCTATGGCTACACCTTC. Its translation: CASDPSGRYGYTF.

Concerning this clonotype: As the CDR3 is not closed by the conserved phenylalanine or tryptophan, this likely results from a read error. DNA of the CDR3: TGTGCCAGCACCGGTTACAGGTCGGAAGGCTACACCTCC. Its protein product is CASTGYRSEGYTS. The V and J genes are TRBV7-9 and TRBJ1-2, with a tentative D call TRBD1 (5 bases). Germline CDR1 reads SEHNR; CDR2 reads FQNEAQ (reference sequence). V lost 7 bases, J lost 8 bases, and 17 bases lay in between. The CDR3 is 13 residues long.

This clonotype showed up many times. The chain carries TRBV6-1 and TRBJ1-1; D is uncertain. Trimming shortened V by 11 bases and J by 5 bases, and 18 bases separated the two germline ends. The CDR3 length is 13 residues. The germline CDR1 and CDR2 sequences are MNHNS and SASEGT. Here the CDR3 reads CALDRGTWTEAFF. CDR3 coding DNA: TGTGCCTTAGACCGGGGTACGTGGACTGAAGCTTTCTTT.

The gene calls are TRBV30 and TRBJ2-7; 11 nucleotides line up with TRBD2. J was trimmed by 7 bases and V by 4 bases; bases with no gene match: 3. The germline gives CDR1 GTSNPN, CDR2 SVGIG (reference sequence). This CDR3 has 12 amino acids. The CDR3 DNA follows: TGTGCCTGGACTAGCGGGGGGCTGGAGCAGTACTTC. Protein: CAWTSGGLEQYF.

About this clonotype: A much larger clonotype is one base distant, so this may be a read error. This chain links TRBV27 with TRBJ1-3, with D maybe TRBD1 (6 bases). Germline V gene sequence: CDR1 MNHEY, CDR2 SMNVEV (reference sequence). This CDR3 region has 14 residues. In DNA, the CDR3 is TGTGACAGCAGTTTTGCAGGGGCTGGAAACACCATATATTTT. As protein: CDSSFAGAGNTIYF.

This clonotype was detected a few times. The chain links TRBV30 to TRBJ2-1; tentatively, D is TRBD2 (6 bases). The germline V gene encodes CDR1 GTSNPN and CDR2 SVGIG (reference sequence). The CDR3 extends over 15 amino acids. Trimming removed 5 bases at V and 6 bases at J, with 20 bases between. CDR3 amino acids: CAWLLHSSGVNEQFF. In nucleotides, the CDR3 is TGTGCCTGGCTACTCCACTCCTCGGGGGTCAATGAGCAGTTCTTC. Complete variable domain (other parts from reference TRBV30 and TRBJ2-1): SQTIHQWPATLVQPVGSPLSLECTVEGTSNPNLYWYRQAAGRGLQLLFYSVGIGQISSEVPQNLSASRPQDRQFILSSKKLLLSDSGFYLCAWLLHSSGVNEQFFGPGTRLTVL.

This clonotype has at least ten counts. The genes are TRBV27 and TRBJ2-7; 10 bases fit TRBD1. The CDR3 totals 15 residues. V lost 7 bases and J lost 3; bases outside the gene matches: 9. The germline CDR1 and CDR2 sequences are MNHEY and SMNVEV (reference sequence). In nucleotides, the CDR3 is TGTGCCAGCAAGGTCGGGACAGGGGTACGCTACGAGCAGTACTTC. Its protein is CASKVGTGVRYEQYF.

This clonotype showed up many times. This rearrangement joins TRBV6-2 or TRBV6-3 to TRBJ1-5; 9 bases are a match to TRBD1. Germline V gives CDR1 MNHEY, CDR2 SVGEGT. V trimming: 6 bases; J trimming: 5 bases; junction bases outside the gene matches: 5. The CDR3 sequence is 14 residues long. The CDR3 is CASRYTGGDQPQHF. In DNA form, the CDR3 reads TGTGCCAGCAGATATACAGGGGGCGATCAGCCCCAGCATTTT.

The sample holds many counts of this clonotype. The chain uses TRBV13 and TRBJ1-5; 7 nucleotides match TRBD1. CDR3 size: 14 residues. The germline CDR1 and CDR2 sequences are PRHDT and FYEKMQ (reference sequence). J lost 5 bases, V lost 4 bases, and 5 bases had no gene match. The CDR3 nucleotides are TGTGCCAGCAGCTACGGACAGGCGGATCAGCCCCAGCATTTT. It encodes CASSYGQADQPQHF.

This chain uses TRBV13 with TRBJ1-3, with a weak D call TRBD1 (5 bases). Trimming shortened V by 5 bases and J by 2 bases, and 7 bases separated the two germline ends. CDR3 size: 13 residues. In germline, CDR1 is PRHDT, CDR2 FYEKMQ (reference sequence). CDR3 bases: TGTGCCAGCAGCGCGGACACTGGAAACACCATATATTTT. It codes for CASSADTGNTIYF.

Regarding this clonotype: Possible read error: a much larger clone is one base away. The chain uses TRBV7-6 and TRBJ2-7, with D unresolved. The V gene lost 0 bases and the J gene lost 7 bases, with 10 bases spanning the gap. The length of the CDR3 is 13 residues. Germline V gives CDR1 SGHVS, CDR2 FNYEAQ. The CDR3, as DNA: TGTGCCAGCAGCTTAGCGAATTACAATGAGCAGTACTTC. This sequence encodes CASSLANYNEQYF.

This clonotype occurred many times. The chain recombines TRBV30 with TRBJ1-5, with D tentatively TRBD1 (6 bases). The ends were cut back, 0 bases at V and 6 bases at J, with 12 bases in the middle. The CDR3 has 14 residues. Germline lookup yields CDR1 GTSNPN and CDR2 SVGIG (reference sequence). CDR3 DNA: TGTGCCTGGAGTGTAGGGGGGGCAGGTCAGCCCCAGCATTTT. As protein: CAWSVGGAGQPQHF.

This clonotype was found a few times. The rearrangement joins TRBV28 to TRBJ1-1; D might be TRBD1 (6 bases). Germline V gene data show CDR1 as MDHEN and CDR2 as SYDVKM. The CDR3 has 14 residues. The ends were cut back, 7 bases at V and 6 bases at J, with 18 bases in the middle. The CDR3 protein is CASTQNTGIPEAFF. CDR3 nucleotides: TGTGCCAGCACCCAAAATACAGGGATCCCTGAAGCTTTCTTT.

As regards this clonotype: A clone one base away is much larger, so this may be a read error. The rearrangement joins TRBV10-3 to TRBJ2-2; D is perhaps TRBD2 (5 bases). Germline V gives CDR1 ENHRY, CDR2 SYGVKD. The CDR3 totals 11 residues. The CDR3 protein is CAISSTGELLF. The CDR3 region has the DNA TGTGCCATCAGTTCCACCGGGGAGCTGTTGTTT.

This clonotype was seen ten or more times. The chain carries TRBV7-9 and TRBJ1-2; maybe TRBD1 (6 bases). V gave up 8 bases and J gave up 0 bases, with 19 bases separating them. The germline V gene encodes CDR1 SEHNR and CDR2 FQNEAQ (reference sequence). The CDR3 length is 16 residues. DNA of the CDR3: TGTGCCAGCGGCAATGCAAACAGGGATTCTAACTATGGCTACACCTTC. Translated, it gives CASGNANRDSNYGYTF.